A single sample gave rise to the 5 T cell receptor beta chains below, sequenced in a study of blood T cell repertoires in COVID-19. The method was immunoSEQ multiplex PCR; TCRdb's version includes in-frame clones alone and lacks a portion of them. The data contain 35,000 to 50,000 clones, approximately 90% of them singletons. Sequenced sample: peripheral blood. These receptors were obtained from a human donor in a cohort sampled during active COVID-19.

This clone was counted once. V is TRBV7-6 and J is TRBJ2-7; 11 nucleotides agree with TRBD1. Germline V gene data show CDR1 as SGHVS and CDR2 as FNYEAQ. The J segment lost 2 bases and the V segment lost 5 bases, leaving 11 bases of the junction unmatched. The CDR3 consists of 17 residues. The CDR3 DNA sequence: TGTGCCAGCAGCCGAACCTCGAAGGGACAGGGGGCCTACGAGCAGTACTTC. Its translation: CASSRTSKGQGAYEQYF.

This chain connects TRBV7-8 to TRBJ2-1; TRBD2 matches 12 bases. Germline values: CDR1 SGHVS, CDR2 FQNEAQ. The V gene end was trimmed by 4 bases and the J gene end by 6 bases; junction bases not matched to a gene: 4. The CDR3 is 15 amino acids. CDR3 in amino acids: CASSSGLAGINEQFF. CDR3 nucleotides: TGTGCCAGCAGCTCCGGACTAGCGGGGATCAATGAGCAGTTCTTC. The full variable domain, completed using reference TRBV7-8 and TRBJ2-1, is GAGVSQSPRYKVAKRGQDVALRCDPISGHVSLFWYQQALGQGPEFLTYFQNEAQLDKSGLPSDRFFAERPEGSVSTLKIQRTQQEDSAVYLCASSSGLAGINEQFFGPGTRLTVL.

Here the CDR3 reads CASTSGGAEEQFF. CDR3 nucleotide sequence: TGTGCCAGCACTAGCGGGGGGGCAGAGGAGCAGTTCTTC. The chain has TRBV2 and TRBJ2-1; TRBD2 matches 12 bases. Trimming took 7 bases from V and 10 from J; bases not matched to a gene: 5. Germline V gene lookup returns CDR1 SNHLY and CDR2 FYNNEI. This CDR3 region has 13 residues.

V is TRBV27 and J is TRBJ2-2; D remains unclear. The V end lost 3 bases, the J end lost 6 bases, and 11 bases lay between the germline ends. CDR1 is MNHEY, CDR2 SMNVEV, per germline (reference sequence). This CDR3 has 14 residues. CDR3 sequence (DNA): TGTGCCAGCAGTTTTACTCGGTTCGCCGGGGAGCTGTTTTTT. Its translation is CASSFTRFAGELFF.

V usage is TRBV18 and J usage is TRBJ1-1; 7 bases fit TRBD1. This CDR3 region has 15 residues. V shed 3 bases and J 0 bases; nucleotides not matched to a gene: 4. Germline assignment: CDR1 KGHSH and CDR2 LQKENI. CDR3 sequence (DNA): TGTGCCAGCTCACCCGGGACAGCTATGAACACTGAAGCTTTCTTT. Translating gives CASSPGTAMNTEAFF. Variable domain in full (rest from reference TRBV18 and TRBJ1-1): NAGVMQNPRHLVRRRGQEARLRCSPMKGHSHVYWYRQLPEEGLKFMVYLQKENIIDESGMPKERFSAEFPKEGPSILRIQQVVRGDSAAYFCASSPGTAMNTEAFFGQGTRLTVV.